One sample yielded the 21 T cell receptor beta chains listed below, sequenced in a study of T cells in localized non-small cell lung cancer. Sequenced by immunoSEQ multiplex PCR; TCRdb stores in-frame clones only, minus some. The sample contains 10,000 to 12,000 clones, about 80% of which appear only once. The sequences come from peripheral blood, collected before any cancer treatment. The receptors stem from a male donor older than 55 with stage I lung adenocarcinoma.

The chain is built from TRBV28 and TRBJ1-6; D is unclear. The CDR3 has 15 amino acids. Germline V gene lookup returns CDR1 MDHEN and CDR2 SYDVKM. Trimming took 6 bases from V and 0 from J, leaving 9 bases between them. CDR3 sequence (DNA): TGTGCCAGCAGCCTAGGGCTCTCCTATAATTCACCCCTCCACTTT. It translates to CASSLGLSYNSPLHF.

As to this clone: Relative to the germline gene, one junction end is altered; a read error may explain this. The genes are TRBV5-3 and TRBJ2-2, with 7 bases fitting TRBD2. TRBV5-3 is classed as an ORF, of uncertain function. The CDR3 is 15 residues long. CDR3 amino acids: CASSLSGTQTGELFF. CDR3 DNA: TGTGCCAGCAGCTTGAGCGGGACCCAAACCGGGGAGCTGTTTTTT.

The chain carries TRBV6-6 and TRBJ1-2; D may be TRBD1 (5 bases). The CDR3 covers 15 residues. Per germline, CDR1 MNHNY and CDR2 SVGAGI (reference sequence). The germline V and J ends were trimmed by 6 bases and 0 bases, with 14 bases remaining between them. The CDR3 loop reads CASRKTDQANYGYTF. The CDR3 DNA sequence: TGTGCCAGCAGAAAGACAGACCAAGCTAACTATGGCTACACCTTC.

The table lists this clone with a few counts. CDR3 DNA: TGTGCCATCAGCGGGGGACAGGACAATCAGCCCCAGCATTTT. It codes for CAISGGQDNQPQHF. The gene calls are TRBV10-3 and TRBJ1-5; the match to TRBD1 covers 8 bases. After removal of 6 bases from V and 3 bases from J, the junction contained 4 bases not matched to a gene. This CDR3 is built from 14 residues. The germline gives CDR1 ENHRY, CDR2 SYGVKD.

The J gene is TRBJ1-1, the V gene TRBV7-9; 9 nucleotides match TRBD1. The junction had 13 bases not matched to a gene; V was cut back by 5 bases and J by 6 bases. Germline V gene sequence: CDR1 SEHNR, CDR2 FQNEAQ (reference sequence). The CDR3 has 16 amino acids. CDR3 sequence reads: CASSQTGGGPKAEAFF. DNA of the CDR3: TGTGCCAGCAGCCAGACAGGGGGAGGTCCCAAGGCTGAAGCTTTCTTT.

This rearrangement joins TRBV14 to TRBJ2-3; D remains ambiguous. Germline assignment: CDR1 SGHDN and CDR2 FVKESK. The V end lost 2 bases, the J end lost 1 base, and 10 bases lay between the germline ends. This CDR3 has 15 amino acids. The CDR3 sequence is CASSQTGRGTDTQYF. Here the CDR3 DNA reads TGTGCCAGCAGCCAAACCGGACGCGGCACAGATACGCAGTATTTT.

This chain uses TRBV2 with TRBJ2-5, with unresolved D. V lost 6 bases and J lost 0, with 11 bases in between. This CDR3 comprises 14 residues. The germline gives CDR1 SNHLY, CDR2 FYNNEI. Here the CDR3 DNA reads TGTGCCAGCAGCGCAGACTCGTACCAAGAGACCCAGTACTTC. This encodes CASSADSYQETQYF.

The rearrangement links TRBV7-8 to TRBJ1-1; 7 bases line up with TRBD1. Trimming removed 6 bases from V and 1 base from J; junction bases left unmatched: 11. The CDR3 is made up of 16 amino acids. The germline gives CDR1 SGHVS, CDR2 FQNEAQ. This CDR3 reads CASRSGAGGKNTEAFF. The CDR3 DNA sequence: TGTGCCAGCAGGTCAGGCGCAGGGGGGAAGAACACTGAAGCTTTCTTT.

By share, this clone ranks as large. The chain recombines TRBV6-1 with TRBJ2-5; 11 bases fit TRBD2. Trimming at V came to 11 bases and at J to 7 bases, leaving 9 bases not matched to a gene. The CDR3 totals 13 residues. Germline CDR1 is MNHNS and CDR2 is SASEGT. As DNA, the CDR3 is TGTGCCGGAACTAGCGGGGGAAAGGTGACCCAGTACTTC. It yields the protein CAGTSGGKVTQYF.

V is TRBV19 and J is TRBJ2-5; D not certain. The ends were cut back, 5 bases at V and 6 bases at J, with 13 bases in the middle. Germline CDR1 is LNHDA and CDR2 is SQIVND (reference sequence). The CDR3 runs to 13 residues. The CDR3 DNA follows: TGTGCCAGTAGTCTGTCCAGCAGGCAGACCCAGTACTTC. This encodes CASSLSSRQTQYF.

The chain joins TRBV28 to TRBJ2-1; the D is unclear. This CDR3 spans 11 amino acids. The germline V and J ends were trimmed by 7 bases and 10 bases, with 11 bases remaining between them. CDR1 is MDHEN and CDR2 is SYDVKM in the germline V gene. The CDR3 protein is CASTYLFEQFF. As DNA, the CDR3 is TGTGCCAGCACCTACCTTTTCGAGCAGTTCTTC.

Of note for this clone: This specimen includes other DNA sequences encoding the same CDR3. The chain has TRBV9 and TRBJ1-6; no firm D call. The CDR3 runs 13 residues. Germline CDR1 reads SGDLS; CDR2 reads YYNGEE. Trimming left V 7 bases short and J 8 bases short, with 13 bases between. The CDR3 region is CASARGSDSPLHF. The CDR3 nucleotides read TGTGCCAGCGCCCGGGGATCGGATTCACCCCTCCACTTT.

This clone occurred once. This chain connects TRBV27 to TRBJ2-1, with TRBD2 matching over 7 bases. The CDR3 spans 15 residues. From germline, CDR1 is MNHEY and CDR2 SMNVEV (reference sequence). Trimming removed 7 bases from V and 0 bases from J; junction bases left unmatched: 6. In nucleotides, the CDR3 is TGTGCCAGCAACCAAGCGGGGAGCTCCTACAATGAGCAGTTCTTC. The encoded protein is CASNQAGSSYNEQFF.

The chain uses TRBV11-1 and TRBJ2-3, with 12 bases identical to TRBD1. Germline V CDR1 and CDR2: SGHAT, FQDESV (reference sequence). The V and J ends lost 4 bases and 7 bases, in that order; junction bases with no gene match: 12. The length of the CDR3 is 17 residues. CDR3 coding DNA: TGTGCCAGCAGCTCAGAACCCGGGACAGGGGGCCAGAATACGCAGTATTTT. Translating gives CASSSEPGTGGQNTQYF.

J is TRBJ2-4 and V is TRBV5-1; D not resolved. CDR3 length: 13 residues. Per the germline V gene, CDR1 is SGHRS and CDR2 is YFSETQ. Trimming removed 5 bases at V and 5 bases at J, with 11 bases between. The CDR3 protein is CASRVEPQNIQYF. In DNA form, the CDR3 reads TGCGCCAGCAGAGTCGAGCCTCAAAACATTCAGTACTTC.

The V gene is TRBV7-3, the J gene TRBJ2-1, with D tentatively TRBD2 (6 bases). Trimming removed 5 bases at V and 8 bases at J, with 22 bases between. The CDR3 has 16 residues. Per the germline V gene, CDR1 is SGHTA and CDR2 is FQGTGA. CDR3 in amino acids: CASSPPAGPPGDEQFF. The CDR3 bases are TGTGCCAGCAGCCCACCCGCGGGACCACCTGGGGATGAGCAGTTCTTC.

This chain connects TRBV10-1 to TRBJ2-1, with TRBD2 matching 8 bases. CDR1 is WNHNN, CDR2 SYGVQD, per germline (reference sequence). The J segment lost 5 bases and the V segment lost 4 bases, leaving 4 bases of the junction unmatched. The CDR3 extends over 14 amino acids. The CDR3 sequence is CASSAGLGNNEQFF. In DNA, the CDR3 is TGCGCCAGCAGTGCGGGACTAGGCAACAATGAGCAGTTCTTC.

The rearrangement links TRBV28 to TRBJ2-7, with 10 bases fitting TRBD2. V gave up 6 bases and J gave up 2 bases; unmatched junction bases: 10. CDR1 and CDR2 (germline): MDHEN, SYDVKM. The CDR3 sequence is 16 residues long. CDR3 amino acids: CASRTAGAGGAYEQYF. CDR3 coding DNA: TGTGCCAGCAGAACCGCAGGAGCGGGGGGGGCCTACGAGCAGTACTTC. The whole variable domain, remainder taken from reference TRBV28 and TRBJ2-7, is DVKVTQSSRYLVKRTGEKVFLECVQDMDHENMFWYRQDPGLGLRLIYFSYDVKMKEKGDIPEGYSVSREKKERFSLILESASTNQTSMYLCASRTAGAGGAYEQYFGPGTRLTVT.

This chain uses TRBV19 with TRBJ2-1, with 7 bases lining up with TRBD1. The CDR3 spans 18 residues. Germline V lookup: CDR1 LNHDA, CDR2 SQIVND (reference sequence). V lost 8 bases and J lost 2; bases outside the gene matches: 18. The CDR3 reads CASRTAPHSGGPYNEQFF. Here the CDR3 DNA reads TGTGCCAGTCGGACAGCCCCCCACTCAGGGGGACCCTACAATGAGCAGTTCTTC.

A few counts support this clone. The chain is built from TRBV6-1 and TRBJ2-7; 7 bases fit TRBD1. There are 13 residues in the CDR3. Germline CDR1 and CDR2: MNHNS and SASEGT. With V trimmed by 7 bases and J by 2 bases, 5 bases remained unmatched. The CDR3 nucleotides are TGTGCCAGCACGGGACAGACAACCTACGAGCAGTACTTC. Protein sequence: CASTGQTTYEQYF.

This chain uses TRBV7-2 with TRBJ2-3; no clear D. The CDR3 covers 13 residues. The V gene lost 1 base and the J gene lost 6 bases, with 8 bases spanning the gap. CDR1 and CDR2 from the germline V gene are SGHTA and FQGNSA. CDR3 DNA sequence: TGTGCCAGCAGCTTAGAGGCAGAGGATACGCAGTATTTT. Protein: CASSLEAEDTQYF.